This T cell receptor beta chain was identified in a study of blood T cell repertoires in COVID-19 (TCRdb year 2020). For context, the study as a whole: Collaborator samples came from the United States, Italy and Spain and covered acute and convalescent phases of COVID-19. The material from the prospective study consisted of cDNA or gDNA derived from T cells, B-cell-depleted T cells, or PBMCs. The dataset comprised deeply sampled blood TCRbeta repertoires from subjects exposed to, actively infected with, or recovered from COVID-19. The repertoires were made available in a free public database intended to serve as a resource for research on the immune response to SARS-CoV-2. Samples came from the ongoing ImmuneRACE study (first 160 participants) plus 1,254 subjects from 6 global collaborators. The sample metadata nearly always contained a de-identified subject ID, COVID-19 status, age in years and sex. Where available, HLA class I and class II types were taken from metadata supplied by the sample provider and were not determined by assay-based typing. Here is what the overall study found, with its caveats: The amount of clinical and demographic metadata varied by source and participant and was provided uncurated.

TCRbeta CDR3 regions were amplified from genomic DNA using the immunoSEQ Assay, a bias-controlled multiplex PCR. As for the original processing: The number of nucleated cells in each sample was estimated from the amplification of reference gene primers within the assay. To quantify the absolute abundance of each unique TCRbeta CDR3 rearrangement, sequence reads were collapsed and filtered. Productive Simpson clonality was computed per sample as the square root of Simpson's diversity index over productive rearrangements. TCRdb stores this immuneACCESS table with in-frame sequences only. Part of the clones is absent; in the studies checked, under half of the shortfall reflects unresolved V genes, and no reason is known for the rest. That table furnishes V, J and clone size, whereas the DNA furnished D and trimming. The table for this sample lists a few hundred thousand clones; about 88% of them were counted only once. The ten largest clones add up to approximately 1.5% of the sample.

Regarding this clone: There is no known antigen for this receptor. The sample holds no much larger clone one base away, and base qualities are not on file.

The CDR3 runs 13 residues from the cysteine to the phenylalanine. The entry retains the CDR3 DNA only, 39 bases that are in frame from base 1. CDR1 and CDR2 were assigned from the germline V gene as SGHRS and YFSETQ. The V and J ends are trimmed by 1 base and 5 bases, leaving 9 bases between them. Participants in the prospective study were aged roughly 18 to 100 years, lived in about two dozen United States geographic areas, and enrolled through a virtual design. In the prospective study, cohorts were assigned on the basis of participant-reported clinical history obtained from a screening survey and a study questionnaire. Recovered participants in ImmuneRACE Cohort 3 were defined by two consecutive negative NP/OP PCR tests, clearance by a healthcare professional, or resolution of symptoms. In the prospective study, mobile phlebotomists collected whole blood, serum and a nasopharyngeal or oropharyngeal swab from each participant. Over a roughly 2-month period, participants in the prospective study had the option of providing additional blood draws and questionnaires. Blood samples from the prospective study were shipped frozen or at room temperature prior to DNA extraction.

The chain couples TRBV5-1 to TRBJ2-5; the D gene is not confidently resolved. Sequenced: PBMCs or T cells enriched from blood (not recorded which). The clonotype was recovered from a woman between 50 and 59 years old who had recovered from COVID-19. This receptor carries the CDR3 CASSLRSRETQYF. The nucleotides read TGCGCCAGCAGCTTGCGGAGCCGGGAGACCCAGTACTTC.